This is a list of T cell receptor beta chains from one sample in a study of T cells in Graves' hyperthyroidism and ophthalmopathy. TCRdb used MiXCR to reprocess the multiplex PCR reads, holding one entry per CDR3 protein. The profile shows 300,000 to 450,000 distinct CDR3 sequences, approximately 15% of them singletons. Sequencing was done on a sample of blood. These TCRs come from a woman aged 55 to 70 with Graves' hyperthyroidism. The CDR3 runs from the conserved cysteine through the conserved F or W. The D gene is left open where the match is weak. Rows may omit the clone size; those that give it use once, few, many or a size class.

J	D	size	V	DNA	CDR3
TRBJ1-1	NA	few	TRBV5-1	TGCGCCAGCAGCACCGGGCCGAACACTGAAGCTTTCTTT	CASSTGPNTEAFF
TRBJ2-7	NA	many	TRBV27	TGTGCCAGCAGTCGGGACTCACACTACGAGCAGTACTTC	CASSRDSHYEQYF
TRBJ2-7	TRBD1	few	TRBV20-1	TGCAGTGCTAGGGCCGGGACAGGGGCCTCCTACGAGCAGTACTTC	CSARAGTGASYEQYF
TRBJ1-1	NA	NA	TRBV20-1	TGCAGTCTTAGCTTAGGGAATCTGGCTTTCTTT	CSLSLGNLAFF
TRBJ2-3	NA	NA	TRBV5-4	TGTGCCAGCAGCGCGAGGGGGGGGGCCGCAAGCACAGATACGCAGTATTTT	CASSARGGAASTDTQYF
TRBJ2-4	TRBD1	many	TRBV18	TGTGCCAGCTCACCACCCGGGACAGGGATGGTAAACATTCAGTACTTC	CASSPPGTGMVNIQYF
TRBJ1-4	TRBD1	few	TRBV3-1	TGTGCCAGCAGCCTTCCACAGGGGGGAGGCGAAAAACTGTTTTTT	CASSLPQGGGEKLFF
TRBJ1-2	NA	many	TRBV3-1	TGTGCCAGCAGCCAAGAGAGGCGGGGCTATGGCTACACCTTC	CASSQERRGYGYTF
TRBJ2-5	TRBD1	many	TRBV28	TGTGCCAGCAGTGGGGGACAGGGTGGGGGAGAGACCCAGTACTTC	CASSGGQGGGETQYF
TRBJ2-3	TRBD2	NA	TRBV6-4	TGTGCCAGCAAACGACTAGCGGTGAGCACAGATACGCAGTATTTT	CASKRLAVSTDTQYF
TRBJ2-5	NA	NA	TRBV11-1	TGTGCCAGCAGCTTAGACGTCAGGCCCCGCGGAGAGACCCAGTACTTC	CASSLDVRPRGETQYF
TRBJ2-3	NA	NA	TRBV6-2/TRBV6-3	TGTGCCAGCAGTTATTCGGGAGTGGGCACAGATACGCAGTATTTT	CASSYSGVGTDTQYF
TRBJ1-3	NA	many	TRBV10-2	TGCGCCAGCAGTGAGGTGACTGGAAACACCATATATTTT	CASSEVTGNTIYF
TRBJ2-7	TRBD2	many	TRBV29-1	TGCAGCGTTGCCCTCTCTTGGAGTAGCGGGTCTAACGAGCAGTACTTC	CSVALSWSSGSNEQYF
TRBJ2-2	NA	many	TRBV7-3	TGTGCCAGCAGCTTAAACGGCAGAGCGAACACCGGGGAGCTGTTTTTT	CASSLNGRANTGELFF
TRBJ1-5	NA	many	TRBV6-1	TGTGCCAGCAGTTACAGTAGGGGTCATAGCAATCAGCCCCAGCATTTT	CASSYSRGHSNQPQHF
TRBJ2-1	NA	few	TRBV29-1	TGCAGCGTGACTAGGGACGTAAAGAGCTCCTACAATGAGCAGTTCTTC	CSVTRDVKSSYNEQFF
TRBJ2-1	NA	many	TRBV6-1	TGTGCCAGCACTCCGGGCGGACTCTCCTACAATGAGCAGTTCTTC	CASTPGGLSYNEQFF
TRBJ2-7	TRBD1	many	TRBV20-1	TGCAGTGCACAGGGGGGCGTTGAGCAGTACTTC	CSAQGGVEQYF
TRBJ1-5	TRBD1	many	TRBV2	TGTGCCAGCAGTGCTAGGACAGGGAGGGGCAATCAGCCCCAGCATTTT	CASSARTGRGNQPQHF
TRBJ2-1	NA	NA	TRBV24-1	TGTGCCACCAGTGACGCTGACAGACTAAATGAGCAGTTCTTC	CATSDADRLNEQFF
TRBJ2-1	TRBD2	many	TRBV20-1	TGCAGTGCTAGGGGGACTAGCGGGAGATCGTTCTTC	CSARGTSGRSFF
TRBJ2-1	TRBD2	many	TRBV6-1	TGTGCCAGCAGTATCACGGGACTAGCGGGAAATGAGCAGTTCTTC	CASSITGLAGNEQFF
TRBJ1-3	NA	NA	TRBV7-3	TGCGCCAGCAGCCAACCCCGACTGAGCTCTGGAAACACCATATATTTT	CASSQPRLSSGNTIYF
TRBJ1-2	NA	many	TRBV5-6	TGTGCCAGCAGCCCAAGACTCCTTTGGGACTATGGCTACACCTTC	CASSPRLLWDYGYTF
TRBJ2-7	TRBD1	NA	TRBV12-3/TRBV12-4	TGTGCCAGCAGCGGGACAGGCCTTTGGGAGCAGTACTTC	CASSGTGLWEQYF
TRBJ1-2	NA	many	TRBV2	TGTGCCAGCAGTGTTTCGCGGGAGGGACTCAATGGCTACACCTTC	CASSVSREGLNGYTF
TRBJ2-5	TRBD1	many	TRBV28	TGTGCCAGCAGTACGACAGGGAGAGAGACCCAGTACTTC	CASSTTGRETQYF
TRBJ2-3	NA	many	TRBV20-1	TGCAGTGCTAGAGGTTCTAGCACAGATACGCAGTATTTT	CSARGSSTDTQYF
TRBJ2-7	TRBD2	NA	TRBV25-1	TGTGCCAGCAGTGAATATAGCCGGCGGGAGGGCTACGAGCAGTACTTC	CASSEYSRREGYEQYF
TRBJ2-3	NA	NA	TRBV5-5	TGTGCCAGCAAGGGCAGGGGCAGCACAGATACGCAGTATTTT	CASKGRGSTDTQYF
TRBJ2-7	TRBD2	NA	TRBV19	TGTGCCAACACGGGAGGAGACTACGAGCAGTACTTC	CANTGGDYEQYF
TRBJ1-1	NA	many	TRBV24-1	TGTGCCACCAGTGCGACAGGAATGAACACTGAAGCTTTCTTT	CATSATGMNTEAFF
TRBJ2-1	TRBD1	many	TRBV20-1	TGCAGTGCTAGGGACAGGGATATTGAGCAGTTCTTC	CSARDRDIEQFF
TRBJ2-1	TRBD2	few	TRBV20-1	TGCAGTGCCCAGCGGGACTACAATGAGCAGTTCTTC	CSAQRDYNEQFF
TRBJ1-1	NA	many	TRBV28	TGTGCCAGCAGTTCCGGGAGTGGGACTGAAGCTTTCTTT	CASSSGSGTEAFF
TRBJ2-1	TRBD2	many	TRBV7-3	TGTGCCAGCAGCTCAGGCGGGAGTACGTACAATGAGCAGTTCTTC	CASSSGGSTYNEQFF
TRBJ2-3	TRBD2	many	TRBV5-1	TGCGCCAGCAGCGAGGTTAGCGGGAGCACAGATACGCAGTATTTT	CASSEVSGSTDTQYF
TRBJ2-7	NA	NA	TRBV6-1	TGTGCCAGCAGCAGACCAGGTAGCTCCTACGAGCAGTACTTC	CASSRPGSSYEQYF
TRBJ2-5	NA	many	TRBV7-8	TGTGCCAGCAGCCCTAGCACGTACCAAGAGACCCAGTACTTC	CASSPSTYQETQYF
TRBJ2-7	NA	many	TRBV27	TGTGCCAGCAGTTTATTTCCAGGGAGTGGATACGAGCAGTACTTC	CASSLFPGSGYEQYF
TRBJ2-1	NA	many	TRBV11-1	TGTGCCAGCAGCCAACTAGCCGGCATCTACAATGAGCAGTTCTTC	CASSQLAGIYNEQFF
TRBJ2-1	TRBD2	many	TRBV28	TGTGCCAGCAGTTTAAAAGGGAGGGGTTGGGCTAGCGGGATCTATGAGCAGTTCTTC	CASSLKGRGWASGIYEQFF
TRBJ2-5	TRBD1	many	TRBV30	TGTGCCTGGAGTACAGGGGGCGGCGAGACCCAGTACTTC	CAWSTGGGETQYF
TRBJ2-1	TRBD1	many	TRBV12-3/TRBV12-4	TGTGCCAGCAGGGGAACAGGGGCAGGAGAGCAGTTCTTC	CASRGTGAGEQFF
TRBJ1-2	TRBD1	many	TRBV6-1	TGTGCCAGCAGCCGAAGGACAGGGAACAACTATGGCTACACCTTC	CASSRRTGNNYGYTF
TRBJ1-1	NA	few	TRBV6-1	TGTGCCAGCAGTGTGACAATGAACACTGAAGCTTTCTTT	CASSVTMNTEAFF
TRBJ2-3	NA	many	TRBV7-9	TGTGCCAGCAGCTTAGTATGGAGTACAGATACGCAGTATTTT	CASSLVWSTDTQYF
TRBJ2-1	TRBD2	many	TRBV14	TGTGCCAGCAGCCCTGCGGGAGCTCGGCAGTTCTTC	CASSPAGARQFF
TRBJ2-7	NA	many	TRBV11-3	TGTGCCAGCAGCTTAGAGCAGTGGTCCTACGAGCAGTACTTC	CASSLEQWSYEQYF
TRBJ1-1	NA	many	TRBV12-3/TRBV12-4	TGTGCCAGCAGCAGAGGGACCCGAGGAGCTTTCTTT	CASSRGTRGAFF
TRBJ2-5	TRBD2	NA	TRBV7-9	TGTGCCAGCAGCTTATCCCTAGCGGGAGAAGAGACCCAGTACTTC	CASSLSLAGEETQYF
TRBJ2-2	NA	NA	TRBV5-5	TGTGCCAGCAGCTTGGAGTGGGGAGGGGAGCTGTTTTTT	CASSLEWGGELFF
TRBJ2-7	NA	NA	TRBV4-2	TGTGCCAGCAGCCAAGTCCTAGCTTACGCGCCCGAGCAGTACTTC	CASSQVLAYAPEQYF